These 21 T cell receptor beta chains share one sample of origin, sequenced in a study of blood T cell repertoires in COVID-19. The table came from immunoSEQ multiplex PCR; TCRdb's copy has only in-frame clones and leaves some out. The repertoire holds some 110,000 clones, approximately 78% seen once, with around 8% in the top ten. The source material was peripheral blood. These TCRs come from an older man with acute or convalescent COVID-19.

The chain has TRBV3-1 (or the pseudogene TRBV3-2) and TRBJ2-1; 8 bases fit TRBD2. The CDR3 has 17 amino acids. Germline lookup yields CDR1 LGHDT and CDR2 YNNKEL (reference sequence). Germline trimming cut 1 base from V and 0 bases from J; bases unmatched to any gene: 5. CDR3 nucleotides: TGTGCCAGCAGCCAAGTTAGCGGGGCTAGCTCCTACAATGAGCAGTTCTTC. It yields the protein CASSQVSGASSYNEQFF.

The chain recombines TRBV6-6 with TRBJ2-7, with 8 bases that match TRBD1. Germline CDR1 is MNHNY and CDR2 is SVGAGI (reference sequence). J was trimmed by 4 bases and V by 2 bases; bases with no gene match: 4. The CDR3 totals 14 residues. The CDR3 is CASSYLRTGYEQYF. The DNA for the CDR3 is TGTGCCAGCAGTTACCTACGGACAGGGTACGAGCAGTACTTC.

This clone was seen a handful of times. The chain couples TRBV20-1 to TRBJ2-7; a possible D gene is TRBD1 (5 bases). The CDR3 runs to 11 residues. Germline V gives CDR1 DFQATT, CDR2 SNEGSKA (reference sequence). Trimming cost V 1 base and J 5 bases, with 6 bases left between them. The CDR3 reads CSARAGHEQYF. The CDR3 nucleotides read TGCAGTGCTAGAGCAGGGCACGAGCAGTACTTC.

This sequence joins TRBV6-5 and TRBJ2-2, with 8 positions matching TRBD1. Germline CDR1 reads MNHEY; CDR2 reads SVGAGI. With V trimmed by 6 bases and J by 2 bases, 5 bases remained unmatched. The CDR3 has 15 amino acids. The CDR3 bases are TGTGCCAGCAGACAGACAGGGGCCAACACCGGGGAGCTGTTTTTT. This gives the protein CASRQTGANTGELFF.

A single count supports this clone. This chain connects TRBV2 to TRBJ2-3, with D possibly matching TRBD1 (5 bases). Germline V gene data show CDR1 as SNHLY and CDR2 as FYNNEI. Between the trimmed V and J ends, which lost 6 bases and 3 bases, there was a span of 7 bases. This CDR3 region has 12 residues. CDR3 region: CASRTDTDTQYF. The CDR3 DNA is TGTGCCAGCAGGACAGATACAGATACGCAGTATTTT.

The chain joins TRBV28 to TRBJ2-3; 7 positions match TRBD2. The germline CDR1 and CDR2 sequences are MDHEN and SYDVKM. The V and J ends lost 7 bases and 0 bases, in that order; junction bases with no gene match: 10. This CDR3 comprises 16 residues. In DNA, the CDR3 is TGTGCCAGCACCAAGGGCGGGGGTACTAGCACAGATACGCAGTATTTT. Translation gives CASTKGGGTSTDTQYF.

The CDR3 protein is CASSVEGGQETQYF. For the CDR3, the DNA is TGTGCCAGCAGCGTAGAGGGGGGGCAAGAGACCCAGTACTTC. The chain combines TRBV9 with TRBJ2-5, with a tentative D call TRBD2 (7 bases). V gave up 0 bases and J gave up 2 bases, with 8 bases separating them. The CDR3 runs to 14 residues. CDR1 SGDLS and CDR2 YYNGEE come from the germline V gene.

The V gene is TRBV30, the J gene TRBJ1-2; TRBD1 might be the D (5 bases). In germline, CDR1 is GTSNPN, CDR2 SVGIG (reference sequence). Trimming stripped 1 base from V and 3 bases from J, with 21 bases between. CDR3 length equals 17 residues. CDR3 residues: CAWSGDGGVGKDYGYTF. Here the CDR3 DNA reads TGTGCCTGGAGTGGAGACGGGGGAGTGGGAAAAGACTATGGCTACACCTTC.

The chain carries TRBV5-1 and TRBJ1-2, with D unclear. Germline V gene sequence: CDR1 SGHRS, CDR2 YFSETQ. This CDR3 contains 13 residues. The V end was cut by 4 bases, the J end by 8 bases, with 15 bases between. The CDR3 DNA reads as TGCGCCAGCAGCGACGGGTCTCCGGGGGGCTACACCTTC. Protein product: CASSDGSPGGYTF.

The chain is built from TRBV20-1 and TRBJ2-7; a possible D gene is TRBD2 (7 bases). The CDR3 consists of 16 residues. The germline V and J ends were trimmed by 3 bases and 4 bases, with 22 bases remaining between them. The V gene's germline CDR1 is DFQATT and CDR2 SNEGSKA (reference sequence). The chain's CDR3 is CSASSGGDRPSYEQYF. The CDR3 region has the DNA TGCAGTGCTAGTTCGGGGGGCGATCGCCCATCTTACGAGCAGTACTTC.

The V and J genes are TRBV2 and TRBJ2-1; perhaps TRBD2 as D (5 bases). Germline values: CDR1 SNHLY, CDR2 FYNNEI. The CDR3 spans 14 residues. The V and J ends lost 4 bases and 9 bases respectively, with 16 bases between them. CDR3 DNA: TGTGCCAGCAGTGGGACCGGGAAGAGCGGTGAGCAGTTCTTC. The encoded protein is CASSGTGKSGEQFF.

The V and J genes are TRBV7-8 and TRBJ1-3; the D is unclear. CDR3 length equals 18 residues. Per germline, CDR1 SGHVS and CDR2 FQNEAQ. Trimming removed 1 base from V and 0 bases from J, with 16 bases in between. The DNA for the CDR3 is TGTGCCAGCAGCTTAGAGGCGGCTGGAGGGCACTCTGGAAACACCATATATTTT. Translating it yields CASSLEAAGGHSGNTIYF.

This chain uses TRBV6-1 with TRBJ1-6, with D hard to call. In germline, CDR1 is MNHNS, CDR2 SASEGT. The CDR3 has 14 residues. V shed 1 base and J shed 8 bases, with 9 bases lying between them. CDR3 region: CASSEDGGHSPLHF. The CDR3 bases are TGTGCCAGCAGTGAAGATGGTGGGCATTCACCCCTCCACTTT.

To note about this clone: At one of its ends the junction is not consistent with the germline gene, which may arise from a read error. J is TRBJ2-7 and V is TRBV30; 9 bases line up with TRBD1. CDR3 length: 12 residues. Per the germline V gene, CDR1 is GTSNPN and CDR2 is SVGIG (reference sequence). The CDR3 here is CAWSVPRDRVHF. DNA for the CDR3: TGTGCCTGGAGTGTACCCCGGGACAGGGTCCACTTC.

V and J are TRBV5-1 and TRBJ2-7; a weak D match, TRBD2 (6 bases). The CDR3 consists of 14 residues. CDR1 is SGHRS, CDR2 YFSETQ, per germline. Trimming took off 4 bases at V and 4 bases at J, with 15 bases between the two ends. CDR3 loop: CASSAGTVLYEQYF. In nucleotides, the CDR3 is TGCGCCAGCAGCGCCGGGACTGTCTTGTACGAGCAGTACTTC.

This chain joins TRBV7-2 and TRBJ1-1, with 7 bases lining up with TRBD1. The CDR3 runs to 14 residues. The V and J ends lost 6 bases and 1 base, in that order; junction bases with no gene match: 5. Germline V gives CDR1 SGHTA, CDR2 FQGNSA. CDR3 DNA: TGTGCCAGCAGGACAGGGTTCGGGAACACTGAAGCTTTCTTT. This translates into CASRTGFGNTEAFF.

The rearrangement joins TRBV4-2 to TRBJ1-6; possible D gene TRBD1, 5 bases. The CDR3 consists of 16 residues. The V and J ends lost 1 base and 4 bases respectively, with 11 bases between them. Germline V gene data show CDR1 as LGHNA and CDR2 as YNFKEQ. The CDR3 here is CASSQALGGYNSPLHF. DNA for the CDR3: TGTGCCAGCAGCCAAGCGTTGGGGGGGTATAATTCACCCCTCCACTTT.

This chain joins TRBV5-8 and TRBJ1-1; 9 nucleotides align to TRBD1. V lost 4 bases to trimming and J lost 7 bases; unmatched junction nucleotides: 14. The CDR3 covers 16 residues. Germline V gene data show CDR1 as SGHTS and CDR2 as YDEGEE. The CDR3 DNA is TGTGCCAGCAGCCTCCCGGGACAGGGCCTTTTCGATGAAGCTTTCTTT. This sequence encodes CASSLPGQGLFDEAFF. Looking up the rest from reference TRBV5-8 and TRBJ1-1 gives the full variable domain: EAGVTQSPTHLIKTRGQQATLRCSPISGHTSVYWYQQALGLGLQFLLWYDEGEERNRGNFPPRFSGRQFPNYSSELNVNALELEDSALYLCASSLPGQGLFDEAFFGQGTRLTVV.

The CDR3 reads CASSPGGQIHTDTQYF. The CDR3 region has the DNA TGTGCCAGCTCACCAGGCGGACAGATACACACAGATACGCAGTATTTT. This rearrangement joins TRBV18 to TRBJ2-3; a possible D gene is TRBD1 (6 bases). V was cut by 2 bases and J by 2 bases, with 14 bases left in between. The CDR3 has 16 amino acids. In germline, CDR1 is KGHSH, CDR2 LQKENI.

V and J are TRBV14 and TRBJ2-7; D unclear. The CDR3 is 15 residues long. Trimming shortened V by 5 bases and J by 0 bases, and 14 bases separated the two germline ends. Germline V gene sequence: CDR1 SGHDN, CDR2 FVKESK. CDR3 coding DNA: TGTGCCAGCAGCAGCTTGCGAGACAACTCCTACGAGCAGTACTTC. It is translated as CASSSLRDNSYEQYF.

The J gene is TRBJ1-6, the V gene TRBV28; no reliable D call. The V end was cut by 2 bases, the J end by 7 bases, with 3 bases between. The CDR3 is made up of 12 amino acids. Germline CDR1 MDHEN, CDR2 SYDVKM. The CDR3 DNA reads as TGTGCCAGCAGTTTAGGCAATTCACCCCTCCACTTT. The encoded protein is CASSLGNSPLHF. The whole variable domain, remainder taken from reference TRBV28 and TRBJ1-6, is DVKVTQSSRYLVKRTGEKVFLECVQDMDHENMFWYRQDPGLGLRLIYFSYDVKMKEKGDIPEGYSVSREKKERFSLILESASTNQTSMYLCASSLGNSPLHFGNGTRLTVT.